One sample yielded the 20 T cell receptor beta chains listed below, sequenced in a study of blood T cell repertoires in COVID-19. TCRdb's copy holds only in-frame clones and misses some; the assay was immunoSEQ multiplex PCR. This repertoire shows hundreds of thousands of clones, around 87% found once; its top ten account for 0.9% to 1.1%. The specimen sequenced was PBMCs or T cells enriched from blood (not recorded which). The receptors derive from a man younger than 35 who had recovered from COVID-19.

The CDR3 sequence is CASSQVATGWDGYTF. CDR3 in DNA: TGCGCCAGCAGCCAAGTGGCGACAGGGTGGGATGGCTACACCTTC. J is TRBJ1-2 and V is TRBV4-1; 7 bases fit TRBD1. CDR3 length equals 15 residues. Trimming at V came to 1 base and at J to 6 bases, leaving 8 bases not matched to a gene. The germline gives CDR1 MGHRA, CDR2 YSYEKL.

The CDR3 DNA follows: TGCGCCAGCAGCACCGGGACAGTTGATTACGAGCAGTACTTC. Translated: CASSTGTVDYEQYF. V is TRBV5-1 and J is TRBJ2-7, with 7 bases matching TRBD1. After removal of 4 bases from V and 4 bases from J, the junction contained 8 bases not matched to a gene. This CDR3 spans 14 amino acids. CDR1 is SGHRS, CDR2 YFSETQ, per germline.

The rearrangement links TRBV4-1 to TRBJ1-6; a possible D gene is TRBD1 (5 bases). CDR1 MGHRA and CDR2 YSYEKL come from the germline V gene. The CDR3 is 17 amino acids. The V gene lost 1 base and the J gene lost 6 bases, with 16 bases spanning the gap. CDR3 nucleotides: TGCGCCAGCAGCCAAGGATCTCAGGGCCCTGGTAATTCACCCCTCCACTTT. Its translation: CASSQGSQGPGNSPLHF.

The rearrangement uses TRBV5-1 and TRBJ2-3; no clear D. V was shortened by 6 bases and J by 0 bases, with 5 bases between the two germline ends. This CDR3 spans 12 amino acids. Germline V gene sequence: CDR1 SGHRS, CDR2 YFSETQ. CDR3 in amino acids: CASTTSTDTQYF. In nucleotides, the CDR3 is TGCGCCAGCACCACTAGCACAGATACGCAGTATTTT.

V is TRBV27 and J is TRBJ1-1; D might be TRBD1 (6 bases). The CDR3 runs to 12 residues. Trimming took off 3 bases at V and 10 bases at J, with 12 bases between the two ends. Germline V gene sequence: CDR1 MNHEY, CDR2 SMNVEV (reference sequence). This chain's CDR3 is CASSFGQSRAFF. The CDR3 region has the DNA TGTGCCAGCAGTTTCGGACAGAGCCGAGCTTTCTTT.

This clone was detected a few times. V usage is TRBV7-9 and J usage is TRBJ2-1; 9 bases are a match to TRBD1. In germline, CDR1 is SEHNR, CDR2 FQNEAQ (reference sequence). The trim removed 5 bases at V and 10 bases at J, leaving 6 bases unmatched. The CDR3 runs 13 residues. In nucleotides, the CDR3 is TGTGCCAGCAGCCCTGGGACAGGGCGGGAGCAGTTCTTC. This gives the protein CASSPGTGREQFF.

The chain has TRBV5-1 and TRBJ2-5, with a tentative D call TRBD2 (5 bases). Germline loops: CDR1 SGHRS, CDR2 YFSETQ. The CDR3 is 15 amino acids. V was trimmed by 0 bases and J by 5 bases, leaving 14 bases between them. CDR3 residues: CASSLDLAGWETQYF. In nucleotides, the CDR3 is TGCGCCAGCAGCTTGGACTTGGCGGGTTGGGAGACCCAGTACTTC. Full variable domain (remainder filled in from reference TRBV5-1 and TRBJ2-5): KAGVTQTPRYLIKTRGQQVTLSCSPISGHRSVSWYQQTPGQGLQFLFEYFSETQRNKGNFPGRFSGRQFSNSRSEMNVSTLELGDSALYLCASSLDLAGWETQYFGPGTRLLVL.

This rearrangement joins TRBV27 to TRBJ2-2; D may be TRBD2 (6 bases). CDR1 is MNHEY and CDR2 is SMNVEV in the germline V gene (reference sequence). Deletions cut 2 bases from V and 1 base from J, with 8 bases between. The CDR3 contains 15 residues. The DNA of the CDR3 is TGTGCCAGCAGTTTAGGAGGGCTGAACACCGGGGAGCTGTTTTTT. Its protein product is CASSLGGLNTGELFF.

This sequence joins TRBV7-3 and TRBJ1-6; TRBD1 is a possible D gene (5 bases). Trimming removed 5 bases from V and 6 bases from J, with 11 bases in between. The germline CDR1 and CDR2 sequences are SGHTA and FQGTGA. The CDR3 extends over 14 amino acids. The CDR3, as DNA: TGTGCCAGCAGCCCCGGACATATTAATTCACCCCTCCACTTT. Protein: CASSPGHINSPLHF. The full variable domain, in which reference TRBV7-3 and TRBJ1-6 provide the parts outside the CDR3, is GAGVSQTPSNKVTEKGKYVELRCDPISGHTALYWYRQSLGQGPEFLIYFQGTGAADDSGLPNDRFFAVRPEGSVSTLKIQRTERGDSAVYLCASSPGHINSPLHFGNGTRLTVT.

V usage is TRBV7-8 and J usage is TRBJ2-2; D unclear. V lost 4 bases and J 4 bases, leaving 10 bases between the germline ends. CDR1 and CDR2 from the germline V gene are SGHVS and FQNEAQ. This CDR3 is built from 14 residues. The DNA of the CDR3 is TGTGCCAGCAGCTCCCTCGTTCGCACCGGGGAGCTGTTTTTT. Translating gives CASSSLVRTGELFF.

The chain recombines TRBV27 with TRBJ2-1, with D tentatively TRBD2 (7 bases). There are 17 residues in the CDR3. Germline CDR1 and CDR2: MNHEY and SMNVEV (reference sequence). The ends were cut back, 3 bases at V and 7 bases at J, with 22 bases in the middle. DNA of the CDR3: TGTGCCAGCAGTTTGCTGGTGAGGGGGGGGTACAAGAATGAGCAGTTCTTC. Translated, it gives CASSLLVRGGYKNEQFF.

This clone came up once. The chain employs TRBV6-5 and TRBJ2-3; TRBD1 matches at 10 bases. Germline trimming cut 10 bases from V and 6 bases from J; bases unmatched to any gene: 7. The CDR3 contains 13 residues. From germline, CDR1 is MNHEY and CDR2 SVGAGI. CDR3 DNA: TGTGCCACCAGGGGACAGGGGAGGGATACGCAGTATTTT. It is translated as CATRGQGRDTQYF.

The chain recombines TRBV30 with TRBJ2-1, with TRBD2 matching over 10 bases. With 4 bases clipped from V and 2 bases from J, the junction kept 5 bases outside the gene matches. This CDR3 comprises 15 residues. Germline CDR1 GTSNPN, CDR2 SVGIG (reference sequence). The CDR3 DNA reads TGTGCCTGGAAGTTAGCGGGAGGTGCCTACAATGAGCAGTTCTTC. It is translated as CAWKLAGGAYNEQFF.

The chain links TRBV9 to TRBJ2-1, with D possibly matching TRBD2 (6 bases). Trimming removed 0 bases from V and 9 bases from J, with 19 bases in between. Germline V gene data show CDR1 as SGDLS and CDR2 as YYNGEE. The CDR3 totals 16 residues. CDR3 amino acids: CASSVVGQGGDPEQFF. Here the CDR3 DNA reads TGTGCCAGCAGCGTAGTCGGGCAGGGAGGCGATCCTGAGCAGTTCTTC. Full variable domain (rest looked up from reference TRBV9 and TRBJ2-1): DSGVTQTPKHLITATGQRVTLRCSPRSGDLSVYWYQQSLDQGLQFLIQYYNGEERAKGNILERFSAQQFPDLHSELNLSSLELGDSALYFCASSVVGQGGDPEQFFGPGTRLTVL.

This clone has just one count. The DNA for the CDR3 is TGTGCCAGCAGTTACTCTACCAGCGATCAGCCCCAGCATTTT. It specifies CASSYSTSDQPQHF. The chain has TRBV6-5 and TRBJ1-5; D unresolved. Trimming pared 0 bases from V and 5 bases from J, leaving 8 bases between. Germline V gene data show CDR1 as MNHEY and CDR2 as SVGAGI. The CDR3 length is 14 residues.

This sequence joins TRBV6-5 and TRBJ2-3; 10 nucleotides align to TRBD2. The germline V gene has CDR1 MNHEY and CDR2 SVGAGI. The junction had 4 bases not matched to a gene; V was cut back by 5 bases and J by 5 bases. The CDR3 has 14 amino acids. CDR3 sequence reads: CASSTGLAVDTQYF. CDR3 in DNA: TGTGCCAGCAGTACTGGACTAGCGGTAGATACGCAGTATTTT.

Concerning this clone itself: The same CDR3 is also encoded by other DNA sequences in this sample. The rearrangement uses TRBV11-2 and TRBJ2-5, with 8 bases aligning to TRBD1. V was pared by 5 bases and J by 2 bases, with 4 bases of the junction left unmatched. The germline V gene has CDR1 SGHAT and CDR2 FQNNGV. This CDR3 spans 14 amino acids. For the CDR3, the DNA is TGTGCCAGCAGCCTGGGACAGGCTCAAGAGACCCAGTACTTC. Translating it yields CASSLGQAQETQYF.

The V gene is TRBV27, the J gene TRBJ1-3; TRBD1 aligns across 9 bases. V gave up 4 bases and J gave up 4 bases; unmatched junction bases: 5. Germline-derived CDR1 and CDR2 are MNHEY and SMNVEV (reference sequence). The CDR3 sequence is 15 residues long. This chain's CDR3 is CASSSYGTGGNTIYF. DNA of the CDR3: TGTGCCAGCAGTTCCTACGGGACAGGGGGAAACACCATATATTTT.

The DNA for the CDR3 is TGTGCCAGCAGGTCTACTTTAGCCCCCCTCTCGGATGAAAAACTGTTTTTT. It codes for CASRSTLAPLSDEKLFF. The V and J genes are TRBV27 and TRBJ1-4; D is unresolved. The CDR3 is 17 amino acids. Germline V gene sequence: CDR1 MNHEY, CDR2 SMNVEV (reference sequence). Trimming pared 6 bases from V and 6 bases from J, leaving 23 bases between.

This clone appeared a single time. The gene calls are TRBV5-4 and TRBJ1-2; D unclear. Trimming took 1 base from V and 4 from J, leaving 8 bases between them. The CDR3 totals 13 residues. Germline assignment: CDR1 SGHNT and CDR2 YYREEE (reference sequence). The CDR3 coding sequence is TGTGCCAGCAGCTTGAACAGCTTCTATGGCTACACCTTC. It translates to CASSLNSFYGYTF.